The sequence of this T cell receptor beta chain was determined in a study of blood T cell repertoires in COVID-19. Study summary: Spain, Italy and the United States supplied samples that represented acute and convalescent COVID-19. Sample material is recorded as cDNA or gDNA derived from T cells, B-cell-depleted T cells, or PBMCs.

Per the authors' pipeline: For nucleated cells, counts were estimated from reference gene primer amplification. Generated by immunoSEQ multiplex PCR, the TCRdb table keeps only in-frame clones and is missing some. V, J and clone size are taken as reported in that table, and D and trimming were inferred from the DNA itself. The repertoire includes around 11,000 clones, around 90% of them detected once, and 20% to 30% sits in the top ten. CDR3 length equals 15 residues. With V trimmed by 0 bases and J by 4 bases, 3 bases remained unmatched. Per the germline V gene, CDR1 is GTSNPN and CDR2 is SVGIG (reference sequence).

The sample taken for sequencing was peripheral blood. The chain is built from TRBV30 and TRBJ2-3, with 11 bases matching TRBD2. The TCR originated in a man aged 25-45 years with active or convalescent COVID-19. The CDR3 loop reads CAWSVLAGGSDTQYF. The CDR3 DNA is TGTGCCTGGAGTGTCCTAGCGGGGGGTTCAGATACGCAGTATTTT. Filled out from reference TRBV30 and TRBJ2-3, the complete variable domain reads SQTIHQWPATLVQPVGSPLSLECTVEGTSNPNLYWYRQAAGRGLQLLFYSVGIGQISSEVPQNLSASRPQDRQFILSSKKLLLSDSGFYLCAWSVLAGGSDTQYFGPGTRLTVL.